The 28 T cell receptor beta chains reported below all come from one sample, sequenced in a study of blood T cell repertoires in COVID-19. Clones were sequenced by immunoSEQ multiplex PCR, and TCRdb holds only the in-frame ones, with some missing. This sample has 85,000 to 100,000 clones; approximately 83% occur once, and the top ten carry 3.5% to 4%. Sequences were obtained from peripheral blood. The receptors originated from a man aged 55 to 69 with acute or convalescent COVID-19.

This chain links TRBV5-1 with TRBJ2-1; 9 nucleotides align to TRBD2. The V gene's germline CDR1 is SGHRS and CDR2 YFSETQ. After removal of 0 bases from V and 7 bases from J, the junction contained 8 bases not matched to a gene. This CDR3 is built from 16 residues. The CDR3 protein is CASSLEVAGAGNEQFF. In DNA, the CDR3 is TGCGCCAGCAGCTTGGAAGTAGCGGGGGCGGGGAATGAGCAGTTCTTC.

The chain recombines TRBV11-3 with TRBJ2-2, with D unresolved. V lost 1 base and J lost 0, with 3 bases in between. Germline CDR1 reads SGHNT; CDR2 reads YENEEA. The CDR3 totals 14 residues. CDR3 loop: CASSLAANTGELFF. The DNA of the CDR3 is TGTGCCAGCAGCTTAGCTGCGAACACCGGGGAGCTGTTTTTT.

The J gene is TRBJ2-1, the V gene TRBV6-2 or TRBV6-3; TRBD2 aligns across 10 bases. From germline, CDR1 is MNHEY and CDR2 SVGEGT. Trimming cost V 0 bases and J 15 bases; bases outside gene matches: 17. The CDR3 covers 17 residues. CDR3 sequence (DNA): TGTGCCAGCAGTTACTCGACTGAGAGACTAGCGGGCCCTACTACGTTCTTC. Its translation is CASSYSTERLAGPTTFF.

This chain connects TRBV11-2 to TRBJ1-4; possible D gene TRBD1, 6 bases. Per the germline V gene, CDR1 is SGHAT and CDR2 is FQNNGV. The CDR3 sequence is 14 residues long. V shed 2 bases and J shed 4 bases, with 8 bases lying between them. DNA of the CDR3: TGTGCCAGCAGCTTATCCAGGGGTAATGAAAAACTGTTTTTT. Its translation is CASSLSRGNEKLFF.

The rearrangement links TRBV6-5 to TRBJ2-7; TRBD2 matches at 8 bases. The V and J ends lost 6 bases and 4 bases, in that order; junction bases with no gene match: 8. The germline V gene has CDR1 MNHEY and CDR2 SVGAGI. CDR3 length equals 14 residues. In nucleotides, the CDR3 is TGTGCCAGCAGACGGCGCGGGAGGATGTACGAGCAGTACTTC. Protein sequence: CASRRRGRMYEQYF.

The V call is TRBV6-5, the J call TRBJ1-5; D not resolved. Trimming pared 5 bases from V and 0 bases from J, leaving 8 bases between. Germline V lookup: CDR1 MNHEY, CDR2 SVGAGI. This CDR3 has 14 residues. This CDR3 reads CASSPRNSNQPQHF. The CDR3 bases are TGTGCCAGCAGTCCGCGGAATAGCAATCAGCCCCAGCATTTT.

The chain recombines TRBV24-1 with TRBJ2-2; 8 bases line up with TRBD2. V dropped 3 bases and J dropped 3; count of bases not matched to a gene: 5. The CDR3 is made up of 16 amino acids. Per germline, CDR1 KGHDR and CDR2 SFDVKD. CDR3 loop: CATSDPTSGYTGELFF. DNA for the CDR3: TGTGCCACCAGTGATCCCACTAGCGGATACACCGGGGAGCTGTTTTTT.

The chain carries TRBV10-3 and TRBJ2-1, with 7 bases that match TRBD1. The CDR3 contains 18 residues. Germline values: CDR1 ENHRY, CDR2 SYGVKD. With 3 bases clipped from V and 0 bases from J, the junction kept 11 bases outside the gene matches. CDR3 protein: CAISETGGQGVSYNEQFF. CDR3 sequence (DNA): TGTGCCATCAGTGAAACTGGGGGTCAGGGGGTCTCCTACAATGAGCAGTTCTTC.

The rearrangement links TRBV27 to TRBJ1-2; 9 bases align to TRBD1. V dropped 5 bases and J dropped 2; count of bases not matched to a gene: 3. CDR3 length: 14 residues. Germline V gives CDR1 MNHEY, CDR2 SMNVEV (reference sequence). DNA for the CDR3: TGTGCCAGCAGTCCCGGGACAGGGAACTATGGCTACACCTTC. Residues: CASSPGTGNYGYTF.

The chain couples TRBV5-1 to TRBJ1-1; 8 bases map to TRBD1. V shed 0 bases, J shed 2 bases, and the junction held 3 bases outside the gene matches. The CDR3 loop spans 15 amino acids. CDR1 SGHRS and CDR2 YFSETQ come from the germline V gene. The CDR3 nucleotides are TGCGCCAGCAGCTTGGGGGACAGGCGAAACACTGAAGCTTTCTTT. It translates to CASSLGDRRNTEAFF.

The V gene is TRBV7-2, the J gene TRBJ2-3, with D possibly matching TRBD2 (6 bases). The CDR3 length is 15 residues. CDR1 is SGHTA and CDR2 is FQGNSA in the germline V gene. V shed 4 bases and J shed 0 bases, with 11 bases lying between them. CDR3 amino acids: CASSSSGPSTDTQYF. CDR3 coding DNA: TGTGCCAGCAGCTCCAGCGGGCCTAGCACAGATACGCAGTATTTT.

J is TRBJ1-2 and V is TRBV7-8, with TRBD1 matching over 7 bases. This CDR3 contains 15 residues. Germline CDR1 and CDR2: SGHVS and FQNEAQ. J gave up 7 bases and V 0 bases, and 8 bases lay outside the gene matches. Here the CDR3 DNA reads TGTGCCAGCAGCTTAGCGCTAGGGGGCGGGTTTGGCTACACCTTC. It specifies CASSLALGGGFGYTF. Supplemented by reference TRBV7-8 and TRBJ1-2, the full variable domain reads GAGVSQSPRYKVAKRGQDVALRCDPISGHVSLFWYQQALGQGPEFLTYFQNEAQLDKSGLPSDRFFAERPEGSVSTLKIQRTQQEDSAVYLCASSLALGGGFGYTFGSGTRLTVV.

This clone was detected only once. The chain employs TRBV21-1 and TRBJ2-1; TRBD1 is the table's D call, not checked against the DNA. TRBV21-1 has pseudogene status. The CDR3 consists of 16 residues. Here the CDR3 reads CASSNQKVRVYNEQFF. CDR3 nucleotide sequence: TGTGCCAGCAGCAACCAAAAAGTCAGGGTTTACAATGAGCAGTTCTTC.

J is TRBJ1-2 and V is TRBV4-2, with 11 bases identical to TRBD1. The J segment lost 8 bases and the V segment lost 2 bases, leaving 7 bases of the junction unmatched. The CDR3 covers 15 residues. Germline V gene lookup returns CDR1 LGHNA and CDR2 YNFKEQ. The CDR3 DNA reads TGTGCCAGCAGCCAAACCGGACAGGGGGCGGGAGGCTACACCTTC. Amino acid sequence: CASSQTGQGAGGYTF.

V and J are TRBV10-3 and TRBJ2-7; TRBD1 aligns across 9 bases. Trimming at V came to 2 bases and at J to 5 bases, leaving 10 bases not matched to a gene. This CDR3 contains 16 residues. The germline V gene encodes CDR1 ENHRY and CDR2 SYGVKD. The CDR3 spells CAISERAWDRDHEQYF. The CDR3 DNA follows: TGTGCCATCAGTGAGCGGGCCTGGGACAGGGATCACGAGCAGTACTTC.

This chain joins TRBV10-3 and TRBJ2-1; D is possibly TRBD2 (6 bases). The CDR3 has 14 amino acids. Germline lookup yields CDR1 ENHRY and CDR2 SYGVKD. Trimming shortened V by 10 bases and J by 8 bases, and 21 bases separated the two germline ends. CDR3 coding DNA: TGTGCCACCCTTTCTAGCAAGGGAGGCGATGAGCAGTTCTTC. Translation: CATLSSKGGDEQFF.

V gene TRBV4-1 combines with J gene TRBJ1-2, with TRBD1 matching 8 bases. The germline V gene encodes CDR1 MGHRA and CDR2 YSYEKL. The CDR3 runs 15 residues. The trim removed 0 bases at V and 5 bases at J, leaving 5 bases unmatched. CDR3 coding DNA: TGCGCCAGCAGCCAAGAACCCAGGACAGGGTATGGCTACACCTTC. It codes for CASSQEPRTGYGYTF.

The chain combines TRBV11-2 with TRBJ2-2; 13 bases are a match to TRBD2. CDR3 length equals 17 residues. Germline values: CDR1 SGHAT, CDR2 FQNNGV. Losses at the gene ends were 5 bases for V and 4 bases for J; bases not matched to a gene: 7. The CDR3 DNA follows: TGTGCCAGCAGCATTCGGACTAGCGGGAGTGGCACCGGGGAGCTGTTTTTT. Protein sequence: CASSIRTSGSGTGELFF. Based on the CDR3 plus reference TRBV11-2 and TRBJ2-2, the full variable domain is EAGVAQSPRYKIIEKRQSVAFWCNPISGHATLYWYQQILGQGPKLLIQFQNNGVVDDSQLPKDRFSAERLKGVDSTLKIQPAKLEDSAVYLCASSIRTSGSGTGELFFGEGSRLTVL.

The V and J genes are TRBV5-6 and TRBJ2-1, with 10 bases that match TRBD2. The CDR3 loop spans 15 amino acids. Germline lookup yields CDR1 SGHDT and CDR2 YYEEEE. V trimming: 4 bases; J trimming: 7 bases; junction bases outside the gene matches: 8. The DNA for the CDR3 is TGTGCCAGCAGCCTGACTAGCGGGTTTTTTAATGAGCAGTTCTTC. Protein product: CASSLTSGFFNEQFF. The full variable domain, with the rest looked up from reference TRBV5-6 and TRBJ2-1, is DAGVTQSPTHLIKTRGQQVTLRCSPKSGHDTVSWYQQALGQGPQFIFQYYEEEERQRGNFPDRFSGHQFPNYSSELNVNALLLGDSALYLCASSLTSGFFNEQFFGPGTRLTVL.

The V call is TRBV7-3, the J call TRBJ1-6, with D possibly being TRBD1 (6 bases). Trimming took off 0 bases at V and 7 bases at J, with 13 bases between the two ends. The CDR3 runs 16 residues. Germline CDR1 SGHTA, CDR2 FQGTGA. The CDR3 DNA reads TGTGCCAGCAGCTTAACGGTGGGGGCTCGGAATTCACCCCTCCACTTT. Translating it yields CASSLTVGARNSPLHF. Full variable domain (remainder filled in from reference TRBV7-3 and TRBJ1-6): GAGVSQTPSNKVTEKGKYVELRCDPISGHTALYWYRQSLGQGPEFLIYFQGTGAADDSGLPNDRFFAVRPEGSVSTLKIQRTERGDSAVYLCASSLTVGARNSPLHFGNGTRLTVT.

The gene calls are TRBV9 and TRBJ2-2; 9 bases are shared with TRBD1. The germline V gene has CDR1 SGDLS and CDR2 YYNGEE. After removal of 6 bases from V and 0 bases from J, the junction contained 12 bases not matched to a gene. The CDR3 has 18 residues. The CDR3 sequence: CASTETGGTAANTGELFF. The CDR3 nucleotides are TGTGCCAGCACCGAGACAGGGGGTACTGCCGCGAACACCGGGGAGCTGTTTTTT.

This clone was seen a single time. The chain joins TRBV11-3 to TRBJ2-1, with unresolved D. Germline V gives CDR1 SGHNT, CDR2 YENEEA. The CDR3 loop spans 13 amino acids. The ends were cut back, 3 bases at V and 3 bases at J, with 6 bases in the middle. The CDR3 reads CASSLAFYNEQFF. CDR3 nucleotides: TGTGCCAGCAGCTTGGCATTCTACAATGAGCAGTTCTTC.

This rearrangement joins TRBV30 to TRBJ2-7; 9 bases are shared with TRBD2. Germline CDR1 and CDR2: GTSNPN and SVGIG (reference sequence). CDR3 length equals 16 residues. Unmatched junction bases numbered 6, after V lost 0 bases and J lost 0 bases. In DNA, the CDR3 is TGTGCCTGGAGTGTAAGGTCTAGCGGGAACTCCTACGAGCAGTACTTC. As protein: CAWSVRSSGNSYEQYF. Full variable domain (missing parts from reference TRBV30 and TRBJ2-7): SQTIHQWPATLVQPVGSPLSLECTVEGTSNPNLYWYRQAAGRGLQLLFYSVGIGQISSEVPQNLSASRPQDRQFILSSKKLLLSDSGFYLCAWSVRSSGNSYEQYFGPGTRLTVT.

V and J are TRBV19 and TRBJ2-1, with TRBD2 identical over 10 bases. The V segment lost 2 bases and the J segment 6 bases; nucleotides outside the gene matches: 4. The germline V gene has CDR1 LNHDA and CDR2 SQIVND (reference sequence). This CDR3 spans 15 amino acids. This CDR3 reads CASSILAGVVNEQFF. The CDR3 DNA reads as TGTGCCAGTAGTATACTAGCGGGAGTTGTCAATGAGCAGTTCTTC.

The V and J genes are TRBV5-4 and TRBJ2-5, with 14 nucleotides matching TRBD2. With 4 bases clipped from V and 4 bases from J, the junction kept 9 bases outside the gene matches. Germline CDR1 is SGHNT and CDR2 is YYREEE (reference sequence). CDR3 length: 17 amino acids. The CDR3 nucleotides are TGTGCCAGCAGCCGCAGGACTAGCGGGGGGCCGGGAGAGACCCAGTACTTC. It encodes CASSRRTSGGPGETQYF.

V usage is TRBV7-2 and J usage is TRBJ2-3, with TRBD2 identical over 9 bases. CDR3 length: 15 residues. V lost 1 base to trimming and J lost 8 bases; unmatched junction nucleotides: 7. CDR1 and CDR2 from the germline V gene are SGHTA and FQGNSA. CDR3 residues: CASSLEGSGGGTQYF. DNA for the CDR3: TGTGCCAGCAGCTTAGAGGGTAGCGGGGGAGGTACGCAGTATTTT.

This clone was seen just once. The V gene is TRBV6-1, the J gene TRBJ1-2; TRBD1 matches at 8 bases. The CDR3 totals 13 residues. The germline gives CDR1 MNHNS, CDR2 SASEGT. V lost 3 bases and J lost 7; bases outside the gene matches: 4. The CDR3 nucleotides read TGTGCCAGCAGTGACAGGGACAGGTCTGGCTACACCTTC. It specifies CASSDRDRSGYTF.

Here the CDR3 reads CASTFTGTSGGFSYNEQFF. The DNA of the CDR3 is TGTGCCAGCACCTTCACCGGGACTAGCGGGGGATTTTCCTACAATGAGCAGTTCTTC. The rearrangement joins TRBV5-8 to TRBJ2-1; 14 nucleotides agree with TRBD2. V was pared by 6 bases and J by 1 base, with 12 bases of the junction left unmatched. Germline V lookup: CDR1 SGHTS, CDR2 YDEGEE. This CDR3 is 19 amino acids long.